This T cell receptor beta chain emerged from a study of beta chain features in type 1 diabetes. The investigators reverse transcribed all of the isolated RNA, so they sequenced expressed TCRB transcripts. The data were produced by immunoSEQ multiplex PCR, yet TCRdb's version contains in-frame clones alone and is incomplete. Of about 340,000 clones detected, roughly 8% appear once; the ten largest clones hold around 0.45%. This clone came up a few times. Its target is not known. Germline CDR1 and CDR2: SEHNR and FQNEAQ (reference sequence). V gave up 2 bases and J gave up 0 bases, with 19 bases separating them. This CDR3 is built from 18 residues. Study conclusions and caveats: In comparison with healthy donors, patients had naive, central memory and Treg TCRB repertoires that appeared more similar. The study found fewer insertions and more deletions at VDJ junctions in type 1 diabetes patients. Any PCR bias toward short templates would affect both groups alike.

V usage is TRBV7-9 and J usage is TRBJ1-2; D is unclear. The sequence came from a woman between 18 and 29 years old in good health. The sequenced material came from central memory CD4+ T cells from blood. In nucleotides, the CDR3 is TGTGCCAGCAGCTTATTCTCAAGGTGGCAGAATTCTAACTATGGCTACACCTTC. This translates into CASSLFSRWQNSNYGYTF. The whole variable domain, remainder taken from reference TRBV7-9 and TRBJ1-2, is DTGVSQNPRHKITKRGQNVTFRCDPISEHNRLYWYRQTLGQGPEFLTYFQNEAQLEKSRLLSDRFSAERPKGSFSTLEIQRTEQGDSAMYLCASSLFSRWQNSNYGYTFGSGTRLTVV.